Below are 27 T cell receptor beta chains sequenced from a single sample in a study. Cells sorted as Tregs were CD4+, CD25+ and CD127-/low. TCRdb re-called the 5' RACE reads through MiXCR, storing one row per CDR3 protein. This table holds nearly 10,000 distinct CDR3 sequences, 14% found once. Sample: Tregs sorted from blood. The receptors shown here come from a female donor with breast cancer.

The sample holds many counts of this clonotype. The chain is built from TRBV11-3 and TRBJ2-1; possible D gene TRBD1, 5 bases. Germline CDR1 reads SGHNT; CDR2 reads YENEEA. Trimming pared 4 bases from V and 0 bases from J, leaving 7 bases between. The CDR3 has 14 amino acids. The CDR3 is CASSSDSSYNEQFF. CDR3 nucleotide sequence: TGTGCCAGCAGCTCCGACAGCTCCTACAATGAGCAGTTCTTC.

As to this clonotype: Germline and junction disagree at one end, which may indicate a read error. The chain couples TRBV6-1 to TRBJ1-1; D is unresolved. The V gene's germline CDR1 is MNHNS and CDR2 SASEGT. The CDR3 sequence is 15 residues long. The CDR3 nucleotides read TGTGCCAGCAGAAAGCAACTCAACACGAACACTGGAGCTTTCTTT. It encodes CASRKQLNTNTGAFF.

This clonotype has more than one count but fewer than ten. This may be a read error: a much more frequent sequence differs by one nucleotide. The chain uses TRBV20-1 and TRBJ2-3; D is perhaps TRBD2 (5 bases). This CDR3 is 14 amino acids long. Germline assignment: CDR1 DFQATT and CDR2 SNEGSKA (reference sequence). The CDR3 here is CRATPFSGTDTQYF. CDR3 bases: TGCAGGGCTACCCCTTTTAGCGGCACAGATACGCAGTATTTT.

The rearrangement links TRBV12-3 or TRBV12-4 to TRBJ1-1; TRBD1 might be the D (5 bases). The CDR3 covers 13 residues. Trimming took 6 bases from V and 12 from J, leaving 20 bases between them. CDR3 DNA: TGTGCCAGCAGCACCTCCGGGGGAGTCGCGACTTTCTTT. As protein: CASSTSGGVATFF.

This chain links TRBV20-1 with TRBJ1-3; no definite D call. Trimming took off 6 bases at V and 2 bases at J, with 17 bases between the two ends. Per germline, CDR1 DFQATT and CDR2 SNEGSKA (reference sequence). This CDR3 comprises 15 residues. CDR3 region: CSATPHVRAGNTIYF. CDR3 DNA sequence: TGCAGTGCGACCCCCCACGTGCGGGCTGGAAACACCATATATTTT.

V and J are TRBV5-6 and TRBJ2-2, with D perhaps matching TRBD1 or TRBD2 (5 bases each). V was clipped by 4 bases and J by 1 base, with 20 bases between them. This CDR3 contains 18 residues. Germline V lookup: CDR1 SGHDT, CDR2 YYEEEE. CDR3 nucleotide sequence: TGTGCCAGCAGCCCCCCCTGGGGGAGCGGAGGGAACACCGGGGAGCTGTTTTTT. Residues: CASSPPWGSGGNTGELFF.

This clonotype has ten or more counts. The chain carries TRBV7-2 and TRBJ2-1; 7 bases line up with TRBD2. The CDR3 runs to 15 residues. After removal of 0 bases from V and 5 bases from J, the junction contained 4 bases not matched to a gene. Looked up from germline, CDR1 is SGHTA and CDR2 is FQGNSA. The CDR3 coding sequence is TGTGCCAGCAGCTTAGCCCTAGCGGATAACAATGAGCAGTTCTTC. Protein: CASSLALADNNEQFF.

This clonotype rates as medium-sized. The chain is built from TRBV7-2 and TRBJ1-2; no clear D. Trimming took off 3 bases at V and 5 bases at J, with 13 bases between the two ends. Germline V gene sequence: CDR1 SGHTA, CDR2 FQGNSA. The CDR3 runs to 14 residues. The CDR3 sequence: CASSFGVEEYGYTF. CDR3 nucleotides: TGTGCCAGCAGCTTTGGAGTGGAGGAGTATGGCTACACCTTC.

This clonotype is deemed medium-sized. The chain is built from TRBV5-5 and TRBJ1-2; TRBD1 is a possible D gene (6 bases). Looked up from germline, CDR1 is SGHKS and CDR2 is YYEKEE (reference sequence). V dropped 2 bases and J dropped 4 bases, with 9 bases sitting between them. CDR3 size: 13 residues. The CDR3: CASSFAQGYGYTF. The DNA of the CDR3 is TGTGCCAGCAGCTTTGCACAGGGCTATGGCTACACCTTC. The full variable domain, in which reference TRBV5-5 and TRBJ1-2 provide the parts outside the CDR3, is DAGVTQSPTHLIKTRGQQVTLRCSPISGHKSVSWYQQVLGQGPQFIFQYYEKEERGRGNFPDRFSARQFPNYSSELNVNALLLGDSALYLCASSFAQGYGYTFGSGTRLTVV.

This clonotype appeared a few times. A much larger clonotype is one base distant, so this may be a read error. The rearrangement joins TRBV7-8 to TRBJ1-6; no reliable D call. V lost 5 bases to trimming and J lost 14 bases, with 22 bases between them. This CDR3 comprises 15 residues. Germline CDR1 and CDR2: SGHVS and FQNEAQ. As DNA, the CDR3 is TGTGCCAGCAGCGTATTGAGGACGACTAATTCGGCCCTCCACTTT. Residues: CASSVLRTTNSALHF.

In its sample, this clonotype was seen many times. The chain carries TRBV14 and TRBJ1-6, with a tentative D call TRBD1 (6 bases). The length of the CDR3 is 15 residues. CDR1 is SGHDN and CDR2 is FVKESK in the germline V gene. V lost 0 bases and J lost 10, with 13 bases in between. CDR3 DNA sequence: TGTGCCAGCAGCCAAGATCTCTCCCAGGGGTCACCCCTCCACTTT. Encoded protein: CASSQDLSQGSPLHF.

The chain is built from TRBV2 and TRBJ2-1; 14 nucleotides align to TRBD2. Germline loops: CDR1 SNHLY, CDR2 FYNNEI. The junction had 3 bases not matched to a gene; V was cut back by 11 bases and J by 3 bases. The CDR3 extends over 14 amino acids. DNA of the CDR3: TGTGCCGGCGGGACTAGCGGGAGCTACAATGAGCAGTTCTTC. Translating gives CAGGTSGSYNEQFF.

This clonotype is termed medium-sized. The chain links TRBV5-1 to TRBJ1-5; D is perhaps TRBD1 (6 bases). From germline, CDR1 is SGHRS and CDR2 YFSETQ. V lost 4 bases, J lost 6 bases, and 14 bases lay in between. The CDR3 runs to 14 residues. The CDR3 nucleotides read TGCGCCAGCAGCACCTTTGTAGGGGGTCAGCCCCAGCATTTT. Translated, it gives CASSTFVGGQPQHF.

By sample share, this clonotype is medium-sized. This chain links TRBV6-4 with TRBJ1-2, with D perhaps TRBD1 (6 bases). This CDR3 spans 14 amino acids. Germline V gives CDR1 MRHNA, CDR2 SNTAGT. The V end was cut by 0 bases, the J end by 3 bases, with 8 bases between. The CDR3 spells CASSDSNRDYGYTF. The DNA of the CDR3 is TGTGCCAGCAGTGACTCGAACAGGGACTATGGCTACACCTTC.

This clonotype was seen repeatedly, ten times or more. The J gene is TRBJ1-1, the V gene TRBV12-3 or TRBV12-4; tentative D call: TRBD1 (5 bases). Between the trimmed V and J ends, which lost 5 bases and 11 bases, there was a span of 18 bases. The CDR3 spans 13 residues. The CDR3 sequence: CASSVLRDSEAFF. The CDR3 coding sequence is TGTGCCAGCAGTGTCCTCCGGGACTCGGAGGCTTTCTTT.

This clonotype was observed a handful of times. This chain joins TRBV7-2 and TRBJ2-3, with a tentative D call TRBD2 (6 bases). CDR1 and CDR2 from the germline V gene are SGHTA and FQGNSA. The V and J ends lost 0 bases and 2 bases respectively, with 18 bases between them. The CDR3 runs 18 residues. The DNA for the CDR3 is TGTGCCAGCAGCTTAGCGGCGGGGTGGGACCGTCACACAGATACGCAGTATTTT. Translating it yields CASSLAAGWDRHTDTQYF.

Details on this clonotype: It may be a read error: a sequence one base away is much more abundant. The chain is built from TRBV7-9 and TRBJ1-5, with 10 bases identical to TRBD1. After removal of 5 bases from V and 6 bases from J, the junction contained 7 bases not matched to a gene. This CDR3 is built from 15 residues. Germline V CDR1 and CDR2: SEHNR, FQNEAQ (reference sequence). CDR3 sequence reads: CASSLTGGNTQPQHF. The CDR3 coding sequence is TGTGCCAGCAGCCTGACAGGGGGCAATACTCAGCCCCAGCATTTT. Looking up the rest from reference TRBV7-9 and TRBJ1-5 gives the full variable domain: DTGVSQNPRHKITKRGQNVTFRCDPISEHNRLYWYRQTLGQGPEFLTYFQNEAQLEKSRLLSDRFSAERPKGSFSTLEIQRTEQGDSAMYLCASSLTGGNTQPQHFGDGTRLSIL.

This clonotype rates as medium-sized (0.01 to 0.1%). This chain joins TRBV6-6 and TRBJ2-1; 11 bases agree with TRBD2. The J segment lost 4 bases and the V segment lost 10 bases, leaving 9 bases of the junction unmatched. The CDR3 is made up of 15 amino acids. From germline, CDR1 is MNHNY and CDR2 SVGAGI (reference sequence). The CDR3 is CATLTLAGGYNEQFF. The CDR3, as DNA: TGTGCCACCCTAACCTTAGCGGGAGGGTACAATGAGCAGTTCTTC.

This clonotype was seen repeatedly, ten times or more. This chain joins TRBV24-1 and TRBJ1-5; D perhaps matches TRBD1 (5 bases). CDR1 and CDR2 (germline): KGHDR, SFDVKD. The CDR3 consists of 13 residues. V was clipped by 4 bases and J by 7 bases, with 10 bases between them. CDR3 in amino acids: CATSDRGDQPQHF. As DNA, the CDR3 is TGTGCCACCAGTGACCGGGGGGACCAGCCCCAGCATTTT.

By share of the sample, this clonotype is medium-sized. This rearrangement joins TRBV28 to TRBJ2-7; 7 nucleotides align to TRBD1. V lost 6 bases, J lost 0 bases, and 5 bases stayed unmatched. The CDR3 extends over 14 amino acids. From germline, CDR1 is MDHEN and CDR2 SYDVKM. CDR3 nucleotide sequence: TGTGCCAGCAGGAAGGGACAGCCCTCCTACGAGCAGTACTTC. The encoded protein is CASRKGQPSYEQYF. Filled out from reference TRBV28 and TRBJ2-7, the complete variable domain reads DVKVTQSSRYLVKRTGEKVFLECVQDMDHENMFWYRQDPGLGLRLIYFSYDVKMKEKGDIPEGYSVSREKKERFSLILESASTNQTSMYLCASRKGQPSYEQYFGPGTRLTVT.

Sample share makes this clonotype medium-sized (0.01 to 0.1%). This rearrangement joins TRBV12-3 or TRBV12-4 to TRBJ2-3; the match to TRBD2 covers 7 bases. The CDR3 is 15 residues long. Losses at the gene ends were 5 bases for V and 2 bases for J; bases not matched to a gene: 7. Here the CDR3 reads CASSHSAGDTDTQYF. DNA for the CDR3: TGTGCCAGCAGTCATTCGGCGGGGGACACAGATACGCAGTATTTT.

About this clonotype itself: The CDR3 end shows no conserved phenylalanine or tryptophan, and so a read error is likely. This chain uses TRBV5-1 with TRBJ2-3; 12 bases match TRBD2. V dropped 3 bases and J dropped 1; count of bases not matched to a gene: 6. Germline assignment: CDR1 SGHRS and CDR2 YFSETQ. The CDR3 spans 17 residues. In nucleotides, the CDR3 is TGCGCCAGCAGCTGGCAGACTAGCGGGGGCCGCACAGATACGCAGTATCTT. Its protein product is CASSWQTSGGRTDTQYL.

At least ten counts were recorded for this clonotype. The CDR3 carries no conserved terminal phenylalanine or tryptophan, so it likely arises from a read error. This rearrangement joins TRBV9 to TRBJ2-1; D remains unclear. Trimming stripped 4 bases from V and 3 bases from J, with 8 bases between. CDR1 and CDR2 from the germline V gene are SGDLS and YYNGEE. The CDR3 length is 13 residues. CDR3 amino acids: CASSTRVYNEQFS. CDR3 coding DNA: TGTGCCAGCAGCACCCGGGTCTACAATGAGCAGTTCTCC.

This clonotype is deemed large. The chain is built from TRBV6-6 and TRBJ1-5; possible D gene TRBD1, 5 bases. The CDR3 length is 15 residues. Germline V lookup: CDR1 MNHNY, CDR2 SVGAGI (reference sequence). The ends were cut back, 8 bases at V and 5 bases at J, with 19 bases in the middle. The CDR3: CASAERVGAHQPQHF. Written as DNA, the CDR3 is TGTGCCAGCGCCGAGAGGGTCGGGGCTCATCAGCCCCAGCATTTT.

By its share, this clonotype is medium-sized (0.01 to 0.1%). The chain recombines TRBV5-5 with TRBJ1-1; D possibly corresponds to TRBD1 (6 bases). The CDR3 extends over 11 amino acids. Germline values: CDR1 SGHKS, CDR2 YYEKEE (reference sequence). The V and J ends lost 0 bases and 12 bases respectively, with 9 bases between them. Here the CDR3 reads CASSLGDTTFF. The CDR3 DNA follows: TGTGCCAGCAGCTTGGGGGACACCACTTTCTTT.

This clonotype is classed as medium-sized. The genes are TRBV5-4 and TRBJ2-1, with D unclear. Germline-derived CDR1 and CDR2 are SGHNT and YYREEE (reference sequence). Deletions cut 1 base from V and 7 bases from J, with 9 bases between. This CDR3 region has 13 residues. The CDR3 region is CASSLSLQNEQFF. CDR3 DNA: TGTGCCAGCAGCTTGTCACTACAGAATGAGCAGTTCTTC.

This clonotype ranks as medium-sized (0.01 to 0.1%). The chain is built from TRBV7-2 and TRBJ2-7; TRBD1 matches at 7 bases. In germline, CDR1 is SGHTA, CDR2 FQGNSA. The CDR3 totals 14 residues. Germline trimming cut 5 bases from V and 3 bases from J; bases unmatched to any gene: 7. CDR3 loop: CASSLTGQNYEQYF. The CDR3 coding sequence is TGTGCCAGCAGCCTAACGGGACAGAACTACGAGCAGTACTTC. Filled out from reference TRBV7-2 and TRBJ2-7, the complete variable domain reads GAGVSQSPSNKVTEKGKDVELRCDPISGHTALYWYRQSLGQGLEFLIYFQGNSAPDKSGLPSDRFSAERTGGSVSTLTIQRTQQEDSAVYLCASSLTGQNYEQYFGPGTRLTVT.